This entry lists 30 T cell receptor beta chains sequenced from one sample in a study. TCRdb passed the RT-PCR reads through MiXCR, listing each CDR3 protein once. The sample consists of about 700,000 distinct CDR3 sequences, approximately 15% of them appearing once. The sample comprised memory CD4+ T cells from blood. The receptors derive from a female donor in good health, serving as a healthy control.

This clonotype was detected ten times or more. The chain links TRBV18 to TRBJ2-1; 7 nucleotides agree with TRBD2. Germline loops: CDR1 KGHSH, CDR2 LQKENI. The CDR3 is 16 residues long. V lost 0 bases, J lost 9 bases, and 11 bases stayed unmatched. CDR3 nucleotides: TGTGCCAGCTCACCACCCGGTAGCGGGCCGAGCGGTGAGCAGTTCTTC. As protein: CASSPPGSGPSGEQFF.

The chain recombines TRBV30 with TRBJ2-1; 9 bases align to TRBD2. Germline V gene sequence: CDR1 GTSNPN, CDR2 SVGIG (reference sequence). This CDR3 has 14 amino acids. Trimming cost V 3 bases and J 4 bases; bases outside gene matches: 4. CDR3 DNA: TGTGCCTGGAGGGAGACTAGCGGATACAATGAGCAGTTCTTC. As protein: CAWRETSGYNEQFF.

This clonotype was detected only a few times. The V gene is TRBV20-1, the J gene TRBJ1-2, with D perhaps matching TRBD1 (5 bases). CDR1 is DFQATT and CDR2 is SNEGSKA in the germline V gene (reference sequence). The CDR3 spans 14 residues. V was shortened by 2 bases and J by 2 bases, with 12 bases between the two germline ends. As DNA, the CDR3 is TGCAGTGCTAGACGCGAGGACACAAACTATGGCTACACCTTC. Amino acids: CSARREDTNYGYTF.

The chain links TRBV5-1 to TRBJ2-7; 8 bases fit TRBD2. Per the germline V gene, CDR1 is SGHRS and CDR2 is YFSETQ. The CDR3 runs to 15 residues. The V segment lost 0 bases and the J segment 2 bases; nucleotides outside the gene matches: 4. DNA for the CDR3: TGCGCCAGCAGCTTGGGACTAGCGCAAACCTACGAGCAGTACTTC. The encoded protein is CASSLGLAQTYEQYF.

Comment on this clonotype: With a much larger clone just one base away, this may be a read error. The V and J genes are TRBV20-1 and TRBJ1-4, with D perhaps matching TRBD1 (5 bases). The CDR3 loop spans 14 amino acids. Germline V gene lookup returns CDR1 DFQATT and CDR2 SNEGSKA (reference sequence). This CDR3 is CSAKGPPSGENLFF. CDR3 sequence (DNA): TGCAGTGCTAAGGGACCTCCCAGCGGTGAAAACCTGTTTTTT.

This clonotype came up many times. The chain couples TRBV10-3 to TRBJ2-7; the match to TRBD2 covers 11 bases. Germline-derived CDR1 and CDR2 are ENHRY and SYGVKD. This CDR3 contains 18 residues. Trimming removed 3 bases from V and 1 base from J; junction bases left unmatched: 11. The CDR3 DNA sequence: TGTGCCATCAGTGACGGGCTAGCGGGAGGAGGAGGGTCCTACGAGCAGTACTTC. This codes for CAISDGLAGGGGSYEQYF.

V usage is TRBV30 and J usage is TRBJ1-2; 7 bases match TRBD1. Germline V gene sequence: CDR1 GTSNPN, CDR2 SVGIG (reference sequence). This CDR3 has 12 amino acids. Trimming took 4 bases from V and 8 from J; bases not matched to a gene: 7. The CDR3 DNA sequence: TGTGCCTGGAATACAGGGGTTGGAGGCTACACCTTC. Amino acid sequence: CAWNTGVGGYTF.

This clonotype was counted ten times or more. V usage is TRBV5-1 and J usage is TRBJ2-4; no clear D gene. CDR1 is SGHRS and CDR2 is YFSETQ in the germline V gene. The V gene lost 4 bases and the J gene lost 8 bases, with 16 bases spanning the gap. This CDR3 comprises 14 residues. CDR3 amino acids: CASSALSSSDIQYF. CDR3 DNA sequence: TGCGCCAGCAGCGCTCTGTCGTCGAGCGACATTCAGTACTTC. Using reference TRBV5-1 and TRBJ2-4 for the parts outside the CDR3, the full variable domain is KAGVTQTPRYLIKTRGQQVTLSCSPISGHRSVSWYQQTPGQGLQFLFEYFSETQRNKGNFPGRFSGRQFSNSRSEMNVSTLELGDSALYLCASSALSSSDIQYFGAGTRLSVL.

The genes are TRBV5-5 and TRBJ1-4; 8 bases align to TRBD1. The J segment lost 0 bases and the V segment lost 3 bases, leaving 4 bases of the junction unmatched. The CDR3 loop spans 16 amino acids. Germline V gives CDR1 SGHKS, CDR2 YYEKEE (reference sequence). Here the CDR3 reads CASSWTGRTTNEKLFF. DNA of the CDR3: TGTGCCAGCAGCTGGACAGGGAGAACAACTAATGAAAAACTGTTTTTT. Based on the CDR3 plus reference TRBV5-5 and TRBJ1-4, the full variable domain is DAGVTQSPTHLIKTRGQQVTLRCSPISGHKSVSWYQQVLGQGPQFIFQYYEKEERGRGNFPDRFSARQFPNYSSELNVNALLLGDSALYLCASSWTGRTTNEKLFFGSGTQLSVL.

This clonotype has a count of ten or more. The chain links TRBV3-1 to TRBJ2-7; weak D call: TRBD1 (6 bases). The CDR3 spans 13 residues. CDR1 and CDR2 from the germline V gene are LGHDT and YNNKEL (reference sequence). Trimming pared 8 bases from V and 0 bases from J, leaving 11 bases between. The CDR3 sequence is CASGQLNSYEQYF. CDR3 bases: TGTGCCAGCGGACAGTTAAACTCCTACGAGCAGTACTTC.

The chain is built from TRBV5-1 and TRBJ2-7, with D perhaps matching TRBD1 or TRBD2 (5 bases each). This CDR3 has 14 amino acids. Looked up from germline, CDR1 is SGHRS and CDR2 is YFSETQ. V shed 3 bases and J shed 3 bases, with 13 bases lying between them. The CDR3 nucleotides read TGCGCCAGCAGCTACGAACCGGGGCACTACGAGCAGTACTTC. Amino acids: CASSYEPGHYEQYF.

The chain carries TRBV20-1 and TRBJ2-3; 9 positions match TRBD2. The V gene end was trimmed by 0 bases and the J gene end by 5 bases; junction bases not matched to a gene: 6. Germline loops: CDR1 DFQATT, CDR2 SNEGSKA (reference sequence). The CDR3 spans 15 residues. CDR3 bases: TGCAGTGCTAGAGAAAGTAGCGGGAGTATAGATACGCAGTATTTT. It specifies CSARESSGSIDTQYF.

To note about this clonotype: Mismatch with germline at one junction end may stem from a read error. The chain employs TRBV27 and TRBJ1-1; D is unresolved. The CDR3 runs to 9 residues. The germline V gene encodes CDR1 MNHEY and CDR2 SMNVEV (reference sequence). CDR3 bases: TGTGCCAGCAGTCACCCGGTCCCTTTT. This sequence encodes CASSHPVPF.

This clonotype was counted a few times. V gene TRBV4-3 combines with J gene TRBJ2-5; 8 bases align to TRBD2. CDR3 length: 14 residues. The germline CDR1 and CDR2 sequences are LGHNA and YSLEER. The V gene end was trimmed by 4 bases and the J gene end by 5 bases; junction bases not matched to a gene: 6. CDR3 amino acids: CASSRLPGGETQYF. The CDR3 DNA is TGCGCCAGCAGCCGCCTTCCGGGGGGGGAGACCCAGTACTTC.

On this clonotype itself: This may be a read error: a much more frequent sequence differs by one nucleotide. CDR3 sequence: CPSSFALSGHRGGNTEAFF. The CDR3 nucleotides are TGTCCCAGCAGCTTCGCGCTTTCGGGGCACCGCGGTGGGAACACTGAAGCTTTCTTT. The chain joins TRBV5-5 to TRBJ1-1; maybe TRBD1 (5 bases). The CDR3 runs to 19 residues. The germline gives CDR1 SGHKS, CDR2 YYEKEE (reference sequence).

This clonotype showed up just a few times. J is TRBJ2-1 and V is TRBV4-3; D is unclear. Trimming removed 0 bases at V and 10 bases at J, with 10 bases between. The CDR3 runs to 13 residues. Germline lookup yields CDR1 LGHNA and CDR2 YSLEER. The CDR3 spells CASSQDRIFEQFF. The CDR3 region has the DNA TGCGCCAGCAGCCAAGATCGGATATTCGAGCAGTTCTTC.

The chain links TRBV24-1 to TRBJ2-1; 10 bases fit TRBD2. J was trimmed by 2 bases and V by 9 bases; bases with no gene match: 12. The germline gives CDR1 KGHDR, CDR2 SFDVKD. The CDR3 is made up of 17 amino acids. Written as DNA, the CDR3 is TGTGCCACCTCCGAACGACCGGGACTAGCGACCTACAATGAGCAGTTCTTC. Residues: CATSERPGLATYNEQFF.

The sample holds many counts of this clonotype. This chain connects TRBV29-1 to TRBJ1-1; D is possibly TRBD1 (5 bases). V was trimmed by 6 bases and J by 1 base, leaving 15 bases between them. Germline CDR1 and CDR2: SQVTM and ANQGSEA. This CDR3 comprises 14 residues. The CDR3 protein is CSVETMGRNTEAFF. CDR3 sequence (DNA): TGCAGCGTGGAAACGATGGGGCGGAACACTGAAGCTTTCTTT.

Only a few counts were recorded for this clonotype. This chain connects TRBV5-1 to TRBJ1-2; 8 positions match TRBD1. The CDR3 is made up of 14 amino acids. V lost 3 bases, J lost 5 bases, and 6 bases stayed unmatched. The germline V gene has CDR1 SGHRS and CDR2 YFSETQ. CDR3 nucleotides: TGCGCCAGCAGCTCGGGACAGGATATTTATGGCTACACCTTC. Amino acid sequence: CASSSGQDIYGYTF.

This clonotype turned up a few times. V and J are TRBV9 and TRBJ2-1; 8 bases line up with TRBD1. This CDR3 has 15 amino acids. Trimming took 4 bases from V and 5 from J; bases not matched to a gene: 8. Germline V gene data show CDR1 as SGDLS and CDR2 as YYNGEE. The CDR3 nucleotides read TGTGCCAGCAGCCTCGGAATGGACAGGGACAATGAGCAGTTCTTC. Its protein is CASSLGMDRDNEQFF.

The J gene is TRBJ1-2, the V gene TRBV29-1; the match to TRBD1 covers 7 bases. This CDR3 is built from 12 residues. V was pared by 7 bases and J by 2 bases, with 4 bases of the junction left unmatched. Germline V CDR1 and CDR2: SQVTM, ANQGSEA. CDR3 residues: CSARQGNYGYTF. The CDR3 DNA follows: TGCAGCGCGCGACAGGGAAACTATGGCTACACCTTC.

Many counts were recorded for this clonotype. This sequence joins TRBV12-3 or TRBV12-4 and TRBJ2-3, with D possibly TRBD2 on 5 matching bases. The V end was cut by 3 bases, the J end by 6 bases, with 13 bases between. The CDR3 sequence is 14 residues long. In DNA form, the CDR3 reads TGTGCCAGCAGTTTGGTCGGGAATGGGGATACGCAGTATTTT. It yields the protein CASSLVGNGDTQYF.

The chain employs TRBV12-3 or TRBV12-4 and TRBJ1-2, with TRBD1 matching over 7 bases. The CDR3 sequence is 13 residues long. The J segment lost 8 bases and the V segment lost 2 bases, leaving 5 bases of the junction unmatched. CDR3 sequence reads: CASSLSAGGGYTF. Here the CDR3 DNA reads TGTGCCAGCAGTTTATCCGCAGGGGGAGGCTACACCTTC.

The chain links TRBV4-1 to TRBJ2-4, with no clear D. Germline CDR1 MGHRA, CDR2 YSYEKL. V lost 4 bases and J 0 bases, leaving 16 bases between the germline ends. CDR3 length: 17 amino acids. The CDR3 reads CASSPEPRVLAKNIQYF. The CDR3 nucleotides are TGCGCCAGCAGCCCGGAACCTCGGGTCTTAGCCAAAAACATTCAGTACTTC.

This clonotype was counted between two and nine times. The rearrangement uses TRBV12-3 or TRBV12-4 and TRBJ1-2; D remains unclear. Deletions cut 6 bases from V and 6 bases from J, with 14 bases between. The CDR3 has 13 residues. The DNA for the CDR3 is TGTGCCAGCAGCCCAATCCTAGGGAATGGCTACACCTTC. Translated, it gives CASSPILGNGYTF.

The rearrangement joins TRBV20-1 to TRBJ1-2, with no clear D. Germline assignment: CDR1 DFQATT and CDR2 SNEGSKA (reference sequence). Trimming removed 6 bases at V and 7 bases at J, with 21 bases between. The CDR3 runs 14 residues. The CDR3 region is CSANRQQTKGGYTF. Here the CDR3 DNA reads TGCAGTGCAAACCGACAACAGACCAAGGGTGGCTACACCTTC.

The rearrangement uses TRBV18 and TRBJ1-4; the D is unclear. The germline CDR1 and CDR2 sequences are KGHSH and LQKENI. This CDR3 has 14 residues. Trimming took off 1 base at V and 4 bases at J, with 7 bases between the two ends. DNA of the CDR3: TGTGCCAGCTCACCACGAGGTCTTAATGAAAAACTGTTTTTT. Translation: CASSPRGLNEKLFF.

This clonotype has a count of ten or more. The rearrangement uses TRBV10-3 and TRBJ2-5, with D perhaps TRBD2 (6 bases). Trimming took off 6 bases at V and 5 bases at J, with 13 bases between the two ends. The CDR3 spans 13 residues. Germline V lookup: CDR1 ENHRY, CDR2 SYGVKD. The CDR3: CAISGTSVETQYF. CDR3 DNA: TGTGCCATCAGCGGGACTTCGGTTGAGACCCAGTACTTC.

The sample holds a few counts of this clonotype. The chain joins TRBV18 to TRBJ2-7; D is ambiguous. V lost 3 bases, J lost 6 bases, and 15 bases lay in between. This CDR3 has 14 residues. Germline CDR1 and CDR2: KGHSH and LQKENI. CDR3: CASSPREGSGEQYF. DNA for the CDR3: TGTGCCAGCTCACCCCGCGAAGGGTCAGGCGAGCAGTACTTC.

This chain connects TRBV12-3 or TRBV12-4 to TRBJ1-2; 8 nucleotides align to TRBD1. The CDR3 covers 15 residues. The junction had 8 bases not matched to a gene; V was cut back by 4 bases and J by 4 bases. CDR3 protein: CASSSSGGAVYGYTF. The CDR3 DNA reads as TGTGCCAGCAGTTCCTCAGGGGGCGCTGTCTATGGCTACACCTTC.